This T cell receptor (beta chain) comes out of a study of T cell repertoires in cytomegalovirus infection. This clonotype was picked up many times. MiXCR, applied by TCRdb to the reads, yields one record per CDR3 protein. The data contain 150,000 to 200,000 distinct CDR3 sequences, around 15% of them singletons. Per the germline V gene, CDR1 is SGHDN and CDR2 is FVKESK. V was shortened by 0 bases and J by 8 bases, with 10 bases between the two germline ends. The CDR3 contains 14 residues. The receptor was derived from a human donor in good health (CMV status not recorded). Some clones in this sample may be carry-over from other donors' samples. This chain uses TRBV14 with TRBJ1-4; no definite D call. Sequences were obtained from PBMCs. CDR3 in amino acids: CASSQELGPEKLFF. The CDR3 DNA reads TGTGCCAGCAGCCAAGAATTAGGGCCCGAAAAACTGTTTTTT. Complete variable domain (other parts from reference TRBV14 and TRBJ1-4): EAGVTQFPSHSVIEKGQTVTLRCDPISGHDNLYWYRRVMGKEIKFLLHFVKESKQDESGMPNNRFLAERTGGTYSTLKVQPAELEDSGVYFCASSQELGPEKLFFGSGTQLSVL.